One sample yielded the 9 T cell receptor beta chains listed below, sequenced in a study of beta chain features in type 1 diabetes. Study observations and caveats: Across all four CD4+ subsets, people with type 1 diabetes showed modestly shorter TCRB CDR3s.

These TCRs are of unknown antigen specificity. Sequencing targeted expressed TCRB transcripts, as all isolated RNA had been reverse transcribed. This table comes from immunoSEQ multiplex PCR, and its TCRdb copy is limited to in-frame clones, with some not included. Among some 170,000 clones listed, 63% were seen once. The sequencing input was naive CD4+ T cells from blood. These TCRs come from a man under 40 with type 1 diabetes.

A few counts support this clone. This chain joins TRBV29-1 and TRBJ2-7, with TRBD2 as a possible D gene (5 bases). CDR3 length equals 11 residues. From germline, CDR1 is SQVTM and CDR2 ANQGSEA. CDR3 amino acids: CAGVVSYEQYF. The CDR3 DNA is TGCGCCGGGGTGGTCTCCTACGAGCAGTACTTC.

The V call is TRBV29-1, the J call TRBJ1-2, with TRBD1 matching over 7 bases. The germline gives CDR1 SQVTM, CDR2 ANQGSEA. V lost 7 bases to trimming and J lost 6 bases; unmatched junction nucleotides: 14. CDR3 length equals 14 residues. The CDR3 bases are TGCAGCGCCTTCCGGACGACAGGGAACCATGGCTACACCTTC. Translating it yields CSAFRTTGNHGYTF.

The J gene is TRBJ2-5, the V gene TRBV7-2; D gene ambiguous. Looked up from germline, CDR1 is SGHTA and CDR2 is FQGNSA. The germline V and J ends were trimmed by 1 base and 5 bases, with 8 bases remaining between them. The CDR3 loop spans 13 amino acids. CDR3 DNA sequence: TGTGCCAGCAGCTTAGTCGGCTACGAGACCCAGTACTTC. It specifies CASSLVGYETQYF.

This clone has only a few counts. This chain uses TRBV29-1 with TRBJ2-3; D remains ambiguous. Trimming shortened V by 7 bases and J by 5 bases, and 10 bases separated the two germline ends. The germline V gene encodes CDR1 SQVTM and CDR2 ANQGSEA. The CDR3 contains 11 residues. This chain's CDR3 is CSEGYGDTQYF. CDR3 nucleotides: TGCAGCGAAGGGTATGGAGATACGCAGTATTTT.

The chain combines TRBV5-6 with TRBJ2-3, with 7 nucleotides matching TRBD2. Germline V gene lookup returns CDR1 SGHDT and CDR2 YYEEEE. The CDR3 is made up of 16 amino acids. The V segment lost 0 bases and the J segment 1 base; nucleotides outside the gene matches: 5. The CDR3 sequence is CASSLGKLAGTDTQYF. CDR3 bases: TGTGCCAGCAGCTTGGGGAAGCTAGCGGGCACAGATACGCAGTATTTT.

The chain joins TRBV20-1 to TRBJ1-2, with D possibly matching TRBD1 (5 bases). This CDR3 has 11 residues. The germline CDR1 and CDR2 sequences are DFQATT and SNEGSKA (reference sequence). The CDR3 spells CRIGTLDGYTF. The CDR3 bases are TGCAGGATCGGGACCCTCGATGGCTACACCTTC.

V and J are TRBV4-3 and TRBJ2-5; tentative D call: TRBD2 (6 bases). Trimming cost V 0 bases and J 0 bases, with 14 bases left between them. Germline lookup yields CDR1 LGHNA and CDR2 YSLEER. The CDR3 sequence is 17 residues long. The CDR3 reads CASSQDTLPGDQETQYF. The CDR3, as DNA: TGCGCCAGCAGCCAAGATACCCTCCCGGGGGACCAAGAGACCCAGTACTTC.

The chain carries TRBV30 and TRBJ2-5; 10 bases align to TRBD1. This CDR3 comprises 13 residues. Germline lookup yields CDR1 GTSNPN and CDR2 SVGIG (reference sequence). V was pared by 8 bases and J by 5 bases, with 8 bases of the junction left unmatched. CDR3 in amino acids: CARDRGGQETQYF. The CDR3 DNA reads TGTGCCCGGGACAGGGGAGGTCAGGAGACCCAGTACTTC.

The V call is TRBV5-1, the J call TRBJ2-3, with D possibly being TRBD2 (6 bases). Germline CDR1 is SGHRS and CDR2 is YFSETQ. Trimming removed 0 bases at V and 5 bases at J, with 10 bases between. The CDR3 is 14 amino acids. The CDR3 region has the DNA TGCGCCAGCAGCTTGGCGGGAGCGGGAGATACGCAGTATTTT. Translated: CASSLAGAGDTQYF.